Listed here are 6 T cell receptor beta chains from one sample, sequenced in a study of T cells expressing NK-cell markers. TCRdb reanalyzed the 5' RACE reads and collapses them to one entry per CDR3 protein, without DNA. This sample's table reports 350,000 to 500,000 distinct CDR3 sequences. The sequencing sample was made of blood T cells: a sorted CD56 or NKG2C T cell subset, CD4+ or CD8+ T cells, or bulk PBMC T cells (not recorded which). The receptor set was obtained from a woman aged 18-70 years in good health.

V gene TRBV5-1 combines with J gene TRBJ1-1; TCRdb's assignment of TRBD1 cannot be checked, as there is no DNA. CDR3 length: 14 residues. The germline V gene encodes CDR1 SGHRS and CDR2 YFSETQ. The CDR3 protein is CASPTSGGATEAFF.

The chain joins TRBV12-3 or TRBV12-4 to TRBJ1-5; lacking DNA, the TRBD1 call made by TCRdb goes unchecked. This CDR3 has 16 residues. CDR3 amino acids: CASSFRTGRGNQPQHF.

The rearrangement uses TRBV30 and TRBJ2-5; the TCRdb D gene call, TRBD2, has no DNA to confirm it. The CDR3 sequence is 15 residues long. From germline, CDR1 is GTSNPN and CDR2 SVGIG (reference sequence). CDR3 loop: CAWSVKRGLGETQYF.

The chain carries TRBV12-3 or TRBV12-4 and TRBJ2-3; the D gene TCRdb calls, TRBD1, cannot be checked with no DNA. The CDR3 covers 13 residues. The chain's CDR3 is CATLASSTDTQYF.

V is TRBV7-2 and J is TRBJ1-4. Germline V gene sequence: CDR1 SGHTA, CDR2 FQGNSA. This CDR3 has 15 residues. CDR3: CACSLGGVPNEKLFF.

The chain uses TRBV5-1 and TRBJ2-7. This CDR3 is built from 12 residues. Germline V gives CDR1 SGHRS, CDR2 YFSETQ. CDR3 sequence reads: CASSFDFYEQYF.